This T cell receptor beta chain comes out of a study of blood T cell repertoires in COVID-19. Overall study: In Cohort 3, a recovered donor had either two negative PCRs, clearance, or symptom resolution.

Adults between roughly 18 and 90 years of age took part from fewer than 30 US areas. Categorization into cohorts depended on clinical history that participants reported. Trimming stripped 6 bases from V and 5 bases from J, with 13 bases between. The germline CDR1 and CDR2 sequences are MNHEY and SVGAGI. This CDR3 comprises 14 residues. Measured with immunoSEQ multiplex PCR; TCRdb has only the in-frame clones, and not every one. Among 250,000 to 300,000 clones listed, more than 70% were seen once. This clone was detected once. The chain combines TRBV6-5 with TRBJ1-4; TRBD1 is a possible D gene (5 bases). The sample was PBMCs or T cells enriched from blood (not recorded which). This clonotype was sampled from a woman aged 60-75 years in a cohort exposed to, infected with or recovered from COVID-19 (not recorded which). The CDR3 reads CASSSGRGNEKLFF. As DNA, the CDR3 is TGTGCCAGCAGCTCTGGAAGGGGCAATGAAAAACTGTTTTTT.